This is a list of T cell receptor beta chains from one sample in a study of Graves' ophthalmopathy and Graves' hyperthyroidism. TCRdb analysed the multiplex PCR reads with MiXCR anew, one entry per CDR3 protein. The table includes some 520,000 distinct CDR3 sequences, under 15% detected once. Source material: blood. The source is a woman under 40 with Graves' ophthalmopathy. CDR3s include the opening cysteine and the closing phenylalanine or tryptophan. The D gene is left open where the match is weak. A row's size may be missing; if present it is once, few, many or a size class.

d_call j_call clone_size v_call cdr3_nt cdr3_aa
- TRBJ1-5 many TRBV20-1 TGCAGTGCTAGGGGTGGAGGCAATCAGCCCCAGCATTTT CSARGGGNQPQHF
- TRBJ2-4 many TRBV10-2 TGCGCCAGCAGTGAGATAACAGGGAAAAAAAACATTCAGTACTTC CASSEITGKKNIQYF
- TRBJ1-3 many TRBV7-8 TGTGCCAGCACCGATTACAACACCATATATTTT CASTDYNTIYF
- TRBJ2-7 many TRBV28 TGTGCCAGCACCCGCGGGATGACAGCTGCCTACGAGCAGTACTTC CASTRGMTAAYEQYF
TRBD1 TRBJ1-1 few TRBV30 TGTGCCTTTTACAGGGGAGGTACTGAAGCTTTCTTT CAFYRGGTEAFF
TRBD1 TRBJ1-5 many TRBV28 TGTGCCAGCAGTGTCGACAGGGGGTTTAGCAATCAGCCCCAGCATTTT CASSVDRGFSNQPQHF
TRBD2 TRBJ2-5 many TRBV28 TGTGCCAGCAGTTTATGGAGCGGGGGGGCCCTTATACTCTTC CASSLWSGGALILF
- TRBJ2-7 many TRBV28 TGTGCCAGCAGCCCATTCGGGACGGGAGCCTACGAGCAGTACTTC CASSPFGTGAYEQYF
- TRBJ2-3 many TRBV5-6 TGTGCCAGCGGAGGACGGGGGACAGATACGCAGTATTTT CASGGRGTDTQYF
- TRBJ1-5 - TRBV12-3/TRBV12-4 TGTGCCAGCAGTTGGGGAAGGCAGGGCTCTCAGCCCCAGCATTTT CASSWGRQGSQPQHF